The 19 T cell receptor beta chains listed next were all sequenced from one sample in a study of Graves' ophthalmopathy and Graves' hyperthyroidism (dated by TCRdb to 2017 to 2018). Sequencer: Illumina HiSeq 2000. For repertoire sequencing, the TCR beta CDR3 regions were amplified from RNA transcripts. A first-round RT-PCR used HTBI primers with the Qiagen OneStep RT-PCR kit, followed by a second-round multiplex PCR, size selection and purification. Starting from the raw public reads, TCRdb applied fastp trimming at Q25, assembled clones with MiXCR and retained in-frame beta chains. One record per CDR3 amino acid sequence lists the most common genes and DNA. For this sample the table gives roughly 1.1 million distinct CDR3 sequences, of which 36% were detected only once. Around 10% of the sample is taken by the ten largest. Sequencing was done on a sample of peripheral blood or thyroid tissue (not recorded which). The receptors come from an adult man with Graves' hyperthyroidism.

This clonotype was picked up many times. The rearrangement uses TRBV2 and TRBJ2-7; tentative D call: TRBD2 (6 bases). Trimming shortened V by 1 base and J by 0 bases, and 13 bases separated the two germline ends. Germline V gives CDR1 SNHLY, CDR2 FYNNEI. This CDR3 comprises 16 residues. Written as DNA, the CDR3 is TGTGCCAGCAGTGAAGGGCGGGACGTGAGCTCCTACGAGCAGTACTTC. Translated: CASSEGRDVSSYEQYF.

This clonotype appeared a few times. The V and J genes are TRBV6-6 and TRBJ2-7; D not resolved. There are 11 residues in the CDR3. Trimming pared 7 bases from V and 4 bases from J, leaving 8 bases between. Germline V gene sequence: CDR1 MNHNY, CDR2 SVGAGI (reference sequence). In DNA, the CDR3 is TGTGCCAGCATCTGGGGATACGAGCAGTACTTC. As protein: CASIWGYEQYF.

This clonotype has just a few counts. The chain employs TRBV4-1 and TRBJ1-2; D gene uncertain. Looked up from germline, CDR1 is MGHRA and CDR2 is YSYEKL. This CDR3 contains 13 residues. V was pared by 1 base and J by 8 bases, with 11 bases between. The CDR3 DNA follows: TGCGCCAGCAGCCAAGCTGGAGGAGAGGGCTACACCTTC. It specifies CASSQAGGEGYTF.

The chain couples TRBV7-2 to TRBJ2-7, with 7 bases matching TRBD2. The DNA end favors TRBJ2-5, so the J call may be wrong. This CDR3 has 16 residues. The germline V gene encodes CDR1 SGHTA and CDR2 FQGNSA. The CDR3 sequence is CASSLGAGRRGRTQYF. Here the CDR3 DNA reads TGTGCCAGCAGCTTAGGGGCCGGGAGGAGGGGACGGACCCAGTACTTC.

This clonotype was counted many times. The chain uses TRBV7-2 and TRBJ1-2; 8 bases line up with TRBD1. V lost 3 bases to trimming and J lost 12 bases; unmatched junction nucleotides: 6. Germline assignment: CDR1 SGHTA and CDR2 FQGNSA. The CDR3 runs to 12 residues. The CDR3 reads CASSFLQGENTF. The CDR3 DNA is TGTGCCAGCAGCTTCCTACAGGGGGAAAACACCTTC.

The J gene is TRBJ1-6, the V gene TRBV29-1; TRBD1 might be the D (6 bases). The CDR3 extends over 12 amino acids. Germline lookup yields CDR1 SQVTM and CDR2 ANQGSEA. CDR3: CTDRPYNSPLHF. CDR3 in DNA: TGCACCGACAGGCCCTATAATTCACCCCTCCACTTT.

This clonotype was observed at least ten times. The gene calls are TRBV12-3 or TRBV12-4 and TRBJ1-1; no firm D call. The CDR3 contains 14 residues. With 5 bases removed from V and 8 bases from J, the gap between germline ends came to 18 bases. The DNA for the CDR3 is TGTGCCAGCAGTCCAGCCCGCCGGACGGCCGAAGCTTTCTTT. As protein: CASSPARRTAEAFF.

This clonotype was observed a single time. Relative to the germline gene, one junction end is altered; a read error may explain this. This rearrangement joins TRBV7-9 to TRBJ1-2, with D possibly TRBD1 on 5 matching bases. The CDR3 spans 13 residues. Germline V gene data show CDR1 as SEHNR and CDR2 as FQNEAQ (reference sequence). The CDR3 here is CASSGTPDYGHTF. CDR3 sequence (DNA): TGTGCCAGCAGCGGGACTCCTGACTATGGCCACACCTTC.

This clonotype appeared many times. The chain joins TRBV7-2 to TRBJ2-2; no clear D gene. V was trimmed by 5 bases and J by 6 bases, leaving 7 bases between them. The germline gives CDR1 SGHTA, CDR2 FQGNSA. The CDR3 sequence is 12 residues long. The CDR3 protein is CASSTRAGELFF. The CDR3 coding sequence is TGTGCCAGCAGCACCCGAGCCGGGGAGCTGTTTTTT.

CDR3 DNA: TGTGCCAGCAGCTTAGAGCAGATAGCGGGGGGACAAATGGAGACCCAGTACTTC. Amino acids: CASSLEQIAGGQMETQYF. The V gene is TRBV7-2, the J gene TRBJ2-5; the match to TRBD2 covers 10 bases. The CDR3 runs 18 residues. Germline V gene sequence: CDR1 SGHTA, CDR2 FQGNSA. The junction had 13 bases not matched to a gene; V was cut back by 1 base and J by 5 bases.

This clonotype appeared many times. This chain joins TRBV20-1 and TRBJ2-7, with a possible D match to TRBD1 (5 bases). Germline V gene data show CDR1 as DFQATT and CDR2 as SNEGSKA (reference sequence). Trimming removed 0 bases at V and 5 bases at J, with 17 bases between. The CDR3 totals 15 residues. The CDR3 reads CSARDETDPNDEQYF. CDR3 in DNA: TGCAGTGCTAGAGATGAGACAGATCCTAATGACGAGCAGTACTTC.

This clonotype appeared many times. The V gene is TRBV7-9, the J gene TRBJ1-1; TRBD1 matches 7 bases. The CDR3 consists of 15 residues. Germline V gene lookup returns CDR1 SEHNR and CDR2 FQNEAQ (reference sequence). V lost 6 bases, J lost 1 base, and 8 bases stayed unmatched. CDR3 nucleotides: TGTGCCAGCAGTCGTTTGACAGGGCGGAACACTGAAGCTTTCTTT. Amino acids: CASSRLTGRNTEAFF.

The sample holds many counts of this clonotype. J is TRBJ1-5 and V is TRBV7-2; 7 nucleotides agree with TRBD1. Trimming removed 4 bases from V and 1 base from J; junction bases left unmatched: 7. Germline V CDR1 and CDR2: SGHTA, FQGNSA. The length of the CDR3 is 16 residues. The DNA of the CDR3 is TGTGCCAGCAGCTCAACAGGGGCGGGGAGCAATCAGCCCCAGCATTTT. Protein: CASSSTGAGSNQPQHF.

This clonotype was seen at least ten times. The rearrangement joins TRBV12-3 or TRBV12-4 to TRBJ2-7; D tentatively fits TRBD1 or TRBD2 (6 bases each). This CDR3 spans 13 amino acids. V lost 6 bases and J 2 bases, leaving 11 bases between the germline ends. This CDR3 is CASSFGGPYEQYF. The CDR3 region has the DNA TGTGCCAGCAGCTTTGGGGGGCCCTACGAGCAGTACTTC.

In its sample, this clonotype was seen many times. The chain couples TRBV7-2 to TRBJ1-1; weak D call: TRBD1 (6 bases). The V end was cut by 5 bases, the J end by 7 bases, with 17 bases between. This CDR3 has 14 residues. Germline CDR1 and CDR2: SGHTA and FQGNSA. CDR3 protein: CASSMVQGIGEAFF. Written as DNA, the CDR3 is TGTGCCAGCAGCATGGTACAGGGAATCGGTGAAGCTTTCTTT.

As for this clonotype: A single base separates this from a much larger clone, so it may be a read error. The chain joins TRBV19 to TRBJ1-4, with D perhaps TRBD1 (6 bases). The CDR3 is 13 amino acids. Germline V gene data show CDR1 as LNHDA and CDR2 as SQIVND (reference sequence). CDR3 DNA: TGTGCCAGTAATGACAGGCCCAATGAAAAGCTGTTTTTT. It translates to CASNDRPNEKLFF.

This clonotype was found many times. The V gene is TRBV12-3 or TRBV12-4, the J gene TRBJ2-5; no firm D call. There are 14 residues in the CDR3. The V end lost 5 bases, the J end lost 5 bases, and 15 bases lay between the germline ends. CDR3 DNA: TGTGCCAGCAGTCGCTTACTGGGCCCGGAGACCCAGTACTTC. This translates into CASSRLLGPETQYF.

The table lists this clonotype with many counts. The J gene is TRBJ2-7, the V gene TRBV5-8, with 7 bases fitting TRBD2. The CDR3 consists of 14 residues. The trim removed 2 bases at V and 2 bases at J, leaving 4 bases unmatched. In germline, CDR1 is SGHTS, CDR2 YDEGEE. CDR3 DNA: TGTGCCAGCAGCTTAAAGCGGGACCCCTACGAGCAGTACTTC. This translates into CASSLKRDPYEQYF.

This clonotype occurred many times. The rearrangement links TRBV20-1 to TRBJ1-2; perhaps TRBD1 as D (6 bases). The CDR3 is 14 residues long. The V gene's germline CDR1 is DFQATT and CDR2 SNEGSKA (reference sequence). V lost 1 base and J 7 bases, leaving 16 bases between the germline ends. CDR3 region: CSARVRVGGLGYTF. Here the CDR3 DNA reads TGCAGTGCTAGAGTGCGGGTCGGGGGCCTTGGCTACACCTTC.